This is a list of T cell receptor beta chains from one sample in a study of cytomegalovirus exposure and HLA in healthy donors. The method was immunoSEQ multiplex PCR; TCRdb's version includes in-frame clones alone and lacks a portion of them. The profile covers approximately 150,000 clones, with about four fifths appearing a single time and 3.5% to 4.5% taken by the ten largest. The sequenced sample consisted of PBMCs. The receptors come from a human donor in good health. CDR3s leave out the opening cysteine and the closing phenylalanine or tryptophan.

J: TRBJ2-7
V: TRBV23-1
CDR3: ASSHLGTTYEQY

J: TRBJ2-1
V: TRBV14
CDR3: ASSQEGVYVGNEQF

J: TRBJ2-1
V: TRBV25-1
CDR3: ASSDITGGWYNEQF

J: TRBJ1-1
V: TRBV7-8
CDR3: ASSRDTQGPHTEAF

J: TRBJ1-2
V: TRBV14
CDR3: ASSQRLLGQEIYGYT

J: TRBJ2-1
V: TRBV6-5
CDR3: ASSTQGNEQF

J: TRBJ2-7
V: TRBV15
CDR3: ATSRGTGEAYEQY

J: TRBJ2-2
V: TRBV5-1
CDR3: ASSPGGGEPGELF

J: TRBJ2-1
V: TRBV25-1
CDR3: ASSAGRRVEQF

J: TRBJ1-2
V: TRBV6-1
CDR3: ASRRDRGYGYT

J: TRBJ2-7
V: TRBV7-2
CDR3: ASSLAVEWEQY

J: TRBJ1-1
V: TRBV5-1
CDR3: ASSLVEGRGTEAF

J: TRBJ1-6
V: TRBV6-1
CDR3: ASSEARSPLH

J: TRBJ2-2
V: TRBV27
CDR3: ASSRTSGTGELF

J: TRBJ2-5
V: TRBV15
CDR3: ATSRDPGREQY

J: TRBJ1-1
V: TRBV6-5
CDR3: ASSYSGLTRTEAF

J: TRBJ1-2
V: TRBV28
CDR3: ASSLVEGTGKNYGYT

J: TRBJ1-1
V: TRBV28
CDR3: ASSYTGGRTEAF

J: TRBJ1-2
V: TRBV27
CDR3: ASSFAGQNYGYT

J: TRBJ1-2
V: TRBV2
CDR3: ASAKENYGYT

J: TRBJ2-1
V: TRBV5-1
CDR3: ASSWTSGSNEQF

J: TRBJ1-5
V: TRBV18
CDR3: ASSPAGSSNQPQH

J: TRBJ2-2
V: TRBV6-5
CDR3: ASSYGTGTGELF

J: TRBJ2-7
V: TRBV2
CDR3: ASSTAGGSYEQY

J: TRBJ2-3
V: TRBV29-1
CDR3: SLSLAGGRDTQY

J: TRBJ2-3
V: TRBV5-1
CDR3: ASSLAGPSTDTQY